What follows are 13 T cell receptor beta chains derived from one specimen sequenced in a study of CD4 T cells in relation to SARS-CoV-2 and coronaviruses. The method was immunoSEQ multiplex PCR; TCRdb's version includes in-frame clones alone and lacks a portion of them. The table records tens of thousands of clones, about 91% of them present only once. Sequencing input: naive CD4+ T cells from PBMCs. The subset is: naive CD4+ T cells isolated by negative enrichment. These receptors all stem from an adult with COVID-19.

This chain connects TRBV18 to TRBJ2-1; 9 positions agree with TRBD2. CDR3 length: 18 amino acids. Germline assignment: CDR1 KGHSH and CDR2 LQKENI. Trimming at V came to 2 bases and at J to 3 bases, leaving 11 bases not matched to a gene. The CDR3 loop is CASSPILAGLIFYNEQFF. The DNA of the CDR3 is TGTGCCAGCTCACCAATACTAGCGGGTTTGATATTCTACAATGAGCAGTTCTTC. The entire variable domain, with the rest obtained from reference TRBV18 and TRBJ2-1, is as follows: NAGVMQNPRHLVRRRGQEARLRCSPMKGHSHVYWYRQLPEEGLKFMVYLQKENIIDESGMPKERFSAEFPKEGPSILRIQQVVRGDSAAYFCASSPILAGLIFYNEQFFGPGTRLTVL.

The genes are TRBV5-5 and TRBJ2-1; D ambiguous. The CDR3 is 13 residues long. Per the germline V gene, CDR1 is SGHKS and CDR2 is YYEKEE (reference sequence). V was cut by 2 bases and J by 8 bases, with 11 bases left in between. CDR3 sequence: CASSFSPLDEQFF. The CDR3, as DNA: TGTGCCAGCAGCTTTTCCCCCCTCGATGAGCAGTTCTTC.

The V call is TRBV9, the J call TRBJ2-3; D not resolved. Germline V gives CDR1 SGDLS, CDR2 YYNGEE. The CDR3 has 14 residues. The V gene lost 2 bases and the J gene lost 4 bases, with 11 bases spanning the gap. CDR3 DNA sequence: TGTGCCAGCAGCGTGTGGAGTAGCTCAGATACGCAGTATTTT. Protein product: CASSVWSSSDTQYF. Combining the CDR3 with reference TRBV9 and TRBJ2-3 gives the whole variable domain DSGVTQTPKHLITATGQRVTLRCSPRSGDLSVYWYQQSLDQGLQFLIQYYNGEERAKGNILERFSAQQFPDLHSELNLSSLELGDSALYFCASSVWSSSDTQYFGPGTRLTVL.

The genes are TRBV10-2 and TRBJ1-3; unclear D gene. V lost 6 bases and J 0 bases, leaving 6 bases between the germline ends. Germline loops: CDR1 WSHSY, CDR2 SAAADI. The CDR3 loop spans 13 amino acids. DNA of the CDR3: TGCGCCAGCAGGGAGAGCTCTGGAAACACCATATATTTT. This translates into CASRESSGNTIYF.

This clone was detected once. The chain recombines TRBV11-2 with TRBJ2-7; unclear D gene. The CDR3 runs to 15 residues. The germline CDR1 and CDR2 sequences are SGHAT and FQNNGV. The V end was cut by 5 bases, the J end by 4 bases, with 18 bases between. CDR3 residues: CASSSTFARLYEQYF. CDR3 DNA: TGTGCCAGCAGCAGTACTTTTGCGAGATTATACGAGCAGTACTTC.

This chain's CDR3 is CASSYSGTLSYEQYF. CDR3 DNA sequence: TGTGCCAGCAGTTACTCGGGGACTCTCTCCTACGAGCAGTACTTC. V is TRBV6-2 or TRBV6-3 and J is TRBJ2-7; maybe TRBD2 (6 bases). The length of the CDR3 is 15 residues. Germline assignment: CDR1 MNHEY and CDR2 SVGEGT. Trimming left V 0 bases short and J 0 bases short, with 9 bases between.

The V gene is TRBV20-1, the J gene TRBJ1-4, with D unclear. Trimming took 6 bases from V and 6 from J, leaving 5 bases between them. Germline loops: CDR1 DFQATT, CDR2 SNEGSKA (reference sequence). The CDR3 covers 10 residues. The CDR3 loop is CSASDEKLFF. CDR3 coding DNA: TGCAGTGCCTCCGATGAAAAACTGTTTTTT.

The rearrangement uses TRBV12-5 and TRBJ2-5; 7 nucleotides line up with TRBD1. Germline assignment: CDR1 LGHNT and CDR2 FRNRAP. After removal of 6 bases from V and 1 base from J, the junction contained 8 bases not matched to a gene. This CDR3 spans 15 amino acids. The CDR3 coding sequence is TGTGCTAGTGGGGTGGGACAGCAAACCCAAGAGACCCAGTACTTC. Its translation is CASGVGQQTQETQYF.

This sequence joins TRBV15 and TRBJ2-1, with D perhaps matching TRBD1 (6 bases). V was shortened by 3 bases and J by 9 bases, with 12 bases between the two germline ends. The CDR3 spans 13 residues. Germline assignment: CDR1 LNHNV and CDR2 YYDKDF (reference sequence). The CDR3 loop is CATSSQGWVEQFF. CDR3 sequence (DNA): TGTGCCACCAGCAGTCAGGGGTGGGTTGAGCAGTTCTTC.

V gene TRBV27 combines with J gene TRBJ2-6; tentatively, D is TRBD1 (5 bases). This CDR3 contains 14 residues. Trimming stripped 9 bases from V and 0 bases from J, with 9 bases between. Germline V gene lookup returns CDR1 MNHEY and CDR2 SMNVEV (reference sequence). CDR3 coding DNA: TGTGCCAGTAGGGGTTACTCTGGGGCCAACGTCCTGACTTTC. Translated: CASRGYSGANVLTF.

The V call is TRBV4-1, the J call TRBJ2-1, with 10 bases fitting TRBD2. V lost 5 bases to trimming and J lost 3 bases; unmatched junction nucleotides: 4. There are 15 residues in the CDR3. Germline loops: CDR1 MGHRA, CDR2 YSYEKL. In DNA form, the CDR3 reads TGCGCCAGCAGCTCCGGGACTAGCGACTACAATGAGCAGTTCTTC. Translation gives CASSSGTSDYNEQFF.

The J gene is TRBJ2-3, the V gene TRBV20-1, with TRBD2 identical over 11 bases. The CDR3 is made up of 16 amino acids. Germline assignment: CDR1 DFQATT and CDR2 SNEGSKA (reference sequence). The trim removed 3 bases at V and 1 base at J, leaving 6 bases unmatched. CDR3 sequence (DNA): TGCAGTGCTAGTCGGACTAGCGGGTTTGGCACAGATACGCAGTATTTT. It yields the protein CSASRTSGFGTDTQYF.

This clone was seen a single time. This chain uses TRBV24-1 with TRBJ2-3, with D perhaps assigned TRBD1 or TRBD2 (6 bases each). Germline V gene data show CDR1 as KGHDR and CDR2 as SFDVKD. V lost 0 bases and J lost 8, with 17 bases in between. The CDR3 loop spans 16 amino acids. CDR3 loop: CATSDLARGAEGTQYF. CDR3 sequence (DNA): TGTGCCACCAGTGATTTGGCCAGGGGCGCGGAGGGTACGCAGTATTTT.